This section outlines one T cell receptor (beta chain) sequence together with its context. Its target is unknown. The sample comes from a study of T cell responses to AZD1222 COVID-19 vaccine. The overall study: Analyses pooled second doses at about 4 or about 12 weeks. Findings and limits, study-wide: Spike-specific TCR breadth and depth went up after people got two AZD1222 doses.

The CDR3 is made up of 16 amino acids. Deletions cut 1 base from V and 6 bases from J, with 16 bases between. Germline V gene data show CDR1 as SEHNR and CDR2 as FQNEAQ (reference sequence). Using immunoSEQ multiplex PCR, the repertoire was profiled, and TCRdb retains in-frame clones only, with some absent. Counted here are 120,000 or so clones, approximately 90% occurring once; the ten biggest clones make up 1.3% to 1.5%. The material sequenced was peripheral blood, taken on day 0 of AZD1222 vaccination. This TCR derives from an adult in good health. The V gene is TRBV7-9, the J gene TRBJ2-1; tentative D call: TRBD1 (5 bases). The CDR3 coding sequence is TGTGCCAGCAGCTTAGTTCGTCGGATTAGGGGCAATGAGCAGTTCTTC. The encoded protein is CASSLVRRIRGNEQFF.